A single sample gave rise to the 28 T cell receptor beta chains below, sequenced in a study of blood T cell repertoires in COVID-19. This table comes from immunoSEQ multiplex PCR, and its TCRdb copy is limited to in-frame clones, with some not included. This sample has about 200,000 clones, with about 80% found just once. Source material: PBMCs or T cells enriched from blood (not recorded which). The receptors were sampled from a man aged 35 to 55 who had recovered from COVID-19.

The V call is TRBV13, the J call TRBJ1-1; maybe TRBD1 (6 bases). The germline CDR1 and CDR2 sequences are PRHDT and FYEKMQ (reference sequence). The V end lost 2 bases, the J end lost 6 bases, and 7 bases lay between the germline ends. The CDR3 is 12 residues long. The CDR3 DNA follows: TGTGCCAGCAGCTTATCAGGGGCTGAAGCTTTCTTT. Its protein product is CASSLSGAEAFF.

This clone was seen a single time. This chain joins TRBV7-2 and TRBJ2-7; D is ambiguous. Per the germline V gene, CDR1 is SGHTA and CDR2 is FQGNSA. The CDR3 runs to 16 residues. Trimming took 5 bases from V and 0 from J, leaving 17 bases between them. The CDR3 sequence: CASSPDLVRSSYEQYF. The CDR3 DNA reads TGTGCCAGCAGCCCCGATTTGGTGAGGAGCTCCTACGAGCAGTACTTC.

The J gene is TRBJ1-1, the V gene TRBV6-5; TRBD1 matches at 7 bases. J lost 4 bases, V lost 6 bases, and 5 bases had no gene match. The germline CDR1 and CDR2 sequences are MNHEY and SVGAGI. The CDR3 covers 13 residues. CDR3 DNA: TGTGCCAGCAGATTCACAGGGGTCACTGAAGCTTTCTTT. Its protein is CASRFTGVTEAFF.

The rearrangement uses TRBV6-5 and TRBJ1-5; no firm D call. Between the trimmed V and J ends, which lost 6 bases and 7 bases, there was a span of 10 bases. Germline V gene sequence: CDR1 MNHEY, CDR2 SVGAGI. The CDR3 spans 12 residues. CDR3 loop: CASRMEGQPQHF. CDR3 DNA sequence: TGTGCCAGCAGGATGGAGGGCCAGCCCCAGCATTTT.

The chain joins TRBV30 to TRBJ1-5; TRBD1 aligns across 9 bases. The ends lost 3 bases at V and 9 bases at J; junction bases unmatched: 9. The V gene's germline CDR1 is GTSNPN and CDR2 SVGIG (reference sequence). This CDR3 is 14 amino acids long. In nucleotides, the CDR3 is TGTGCCTGGAGGGCCGGGGACAGGGAATCGCCCCAGCATTTT. As protein: CAWRAGDRESPQHF.

The chain uses TRBV4-3 and TRBJ2-5, with a tentative D call TRBD1 (6 bases). CDR3 length equals 13 residues. V was shortened by 4 bases and J by 3 bases, with 9 bases between the two germline ends. The germline V gene has CDR1 LGHNA and CDR2 YSLEER. Written as DNA, the CDR3 is TGCGCCAGCAGCCTCCGGACAGAAGAGACCCAGTACTTC. Its protein is CASSLRTEETQYF.

This chain connects TRBV12-3 or TRBV12-4 to TRBJ1-1; tentatively, D is TRBD1 (5 bases). Trimming pared 6 bases from V and 1 base from J, leaving 9 bases between. The CDR3 contains 13 residues. CDR3 in DNA: TGTGCCAGCAGGTACACAGGGAACACTGAAGCTTTCTTT. Residues: CASRYTGNTEAFF.

The CDR3 nucleotides read TGCGCCAGCAGCTTGGGCGGACTCACAGATACGCAGTATTTT. This sequence encodes CASSLGGLTDTQYF. V gene TRBV5-1 combines with J gene TRBJ2-3; maybe TRBD2 (5 bases). The CDR3 consists of 14 residues. The germline V gene encodes CDR1 SGHRS and CDR2 YFSETQ. V was trimmed by 0 bases and J by 2 bases, leaving 7 bases between them.

The CDR3 protein is CASSPGAERGTEAFF. CDR3 bases: TGTGCCAGCTCCCCCGGCGCCGAGCGGGGCACTGAAGCTTTCTTT. The chain has TRBV18 and TRBJ1-1; unclear D gene. Germline CDR1 and CDR2: KGHSH and LQKENI. Between the trimmed V and J ends, which lost 6 bases and 4 bases, there was a span of 18 bases. This CDR3 is built from 15 residues. The variable domain in full, completed from reference TRBV18 and TRBJ1-1, reads NAGVMQNPRHLVRRRGQEARLRCSPMKGHSHVYWYRQLPEEGLKFMVYLQKENIIDESGMPKERFSAEFPKEGPSILRIQQVVRGDSAAYFCASSPGAERGTEAFFGQGTRLTVV.

The gene calls are TRBV7-2 and TRBJ2-3, with 8 bases identical to TRBD1. Germline V gene data show CDR1 as SGHTA and CDR2 as FQGNSA. The CDR3 contains 16 residues. V lost 5 bases to trimming and J lost 4 bases; unmatched junction nucleotides: 11. The DNA of the CDR3 is TGTGCCAGCAGCAGTCCCAGGGGGCGCTGGGCAGATACGCAGTATTTT. Residues: CASSSPRGRWADTQYF.

This clone was picked up one time. The CDR3 region has the DNA TGTGCCAGTAGTTCCGGGACAGTTTACGAGCAGTACTTC. Its protein product is CASSSGTVYEQYF. V and J are TRBV19 and TRBJ2-7; 7 bases align to TRBD1. This CDR3 comprises 13 residues. Germline trimming cut 5 bases from V and 4 bases from J; bases unmatched to any gene: 5. Germline V gives CDR1 LNHDA, CDR2 SQIVND (reference sequence).

This clone appeared a few times. The chain is built from TRBV7-2 and TRBJ1-1; the match to TRBD1 covers 8 bases. V trimming: 10 bases; J trimming: 5 bases; junction bases outside the gene matches: 6. Germline V gene lookup returns CDR1 SGHTA and CDR2 FQGNSA. The CDR3 extends over 12 amino acids. The CDR3 DNA sequence: TGTGCCACAACAGGGGGGCTTACTGAAGCTTTCTTT. Its protein is CATTGGLTEAFF.

The genes are TRBV7-9 and TRBJ2-1; 14 positions match TRBD2. The CDR3 sequence is 19 residues long. Germline V lookup: CDR1 SEHNR, CDR2 FQNEAQ (reference sequence). V shed 6 bases and J 3 bases; nucleotides not matched to a gene: 13. The CDR3 loop is CASRGPGTSGGGVYNEQFF. CDR3 in DNA: TGTGCCAGCAGAGGGCCCGGGACTAGCGGGGGAGGGGTCTACAATGAGCAGTTCTTC.

This chain links TRBV6-1 with TRBJ1-1; D is unresolved. In germline, CDR1 is MNHNS, CDR2 SASEGT. The CDR3 contains 12 residues. The ends were cut back, 2 bases at V and 11 bases at J, with 12 bases in the middle. CDR3: CASSEIGVEAFF. The CDR3 DNA sequence: TGTGCCAGCAGTGAAATCGGGGTGGAGGCTTTCTTT.

The sample holds one count of this clone. The rearrangement links TRBV11-1 to TRBJ2-1; D ambiguous. V was clipped by 2 bases and J by 3 bases, with 5 bases between them. There are 13 residues in the CDR3. Germline V gene data show CDR1 as SGHAT and CDR2 as FQDESV (reference sequence). Written as DNA, the CDR3 is TGTGCCAGCAGCTTAAGCTTCTACAATGAGCAGTTCTTC. Its protein product is CASSLSFYNEQFF.

The V gene is TRBV5-4, the J gene TRBJ1-4; D is perhaps TRBD1 (6 bases). The germline V gene encodes CDR1 SGHNT and CDR2 YYREEE (reference sequence). The CDR3 covers 15 residues. V gave up 0 bases and J gave up 8 bases, with 14 bases separating them. This chain's CDR3 is CASSLEDSQGEKLFF. For the CDR3, the DNA is TGTGCCAGCAGCTTGGAGGACAGTCAAGGGGAAAAACTGTTTTTT.

The rearrangement uses TRBV5-1 and TRBJ2-5; 10 nucleotides agree with TRBD1. Germline V gives CDR1 SGHRS, CDR2 YFSETQ. The CDR3 sequence is 14 residues long. V dropped 8 bases and J dropped 1; count of bases not matched to a gene: 5. Here the CDR3 reads CASFRDRGQETQYF. In nucleotides, the CDR3 is TGCGCCAGTTTCCGGGACAGGGGCCAAGAGACCCAGTACTTC.

The chain recombines TRBV6-2 or TRBV6-3 with TRBJ1-6; 7 bases agree with TRBD1. The junction had 11 bases not matched to a gene; V was cut back by 6 bases and J by 9 bases. This CDR3 is built from 15 residues. The germline V gene has CDR1 MNHEY and CDR2 SVGEGT. The chain's CDR3 is CASSRPGQMGSPLHF. CDR3 sequence (DNA): TGTGCCAGCAGCCGGCCGGGACAGATGGGTTCACCCCTCCACTTT.

This clone was seen more than once but under ten times. The J gene is TRBJ1-1, the V gene TRBV7-2; 8 bases are a match to TRBD1. J gave up 5 bases and V 1 base, and 6 bases lay outside the gene matches. This CDR3 spans 15 amino acids. The germline CDR1 and CDR2 sequences are SGHTA and FQGNSA. The CDR3 reads CASSLGGQGSTEAFF. DNA for the CDR3: TGTGCCAGCAGCTTAGGCGGACAGGGATCAACTGAAGCTTTCTTT. Supplemented by reference TRBV7-2 and TRBJ1-1, the full variable domain reads GAGVSQSPSNKVTEKGKDVELRCDPISGHTALYWYRQSLGQGLEFLIYFQGNSAPDKSGLPSDRFSAERTGGSVSTLTIQRTQQEDSAVYLCASSLGGQGSTEAFFGQGTRLTVV.

This sequence joins TRBV18 and TRBJ2-7; 7 bases are a match to TRBD1. Looked up from germline, CDR1 is KGHSH and CDR2 is LQKENI. V was pared by 2 bases and J by 3 bases, with 4 bases of the junction left unmatched. This CDR3 has 14 amino acids. The CDR3 here is CASSPGGQVYEQYF. CDR3 coding DNA: TGTGCCAGCTCACCAGGAGGACAGGTCTACGAGCAGTACTTC.

This chain uses TRBV6-1 with TRBJ2-5; 9 bases agree with TRBD2. Trimming cost V 1 base and J 5 bases; bases outside gene matches: 11. The CDR3 contains 17 residues. Germline V gene lookup returns CDR1 MNHNS and CDR2 SASEGT. CDR3 loop: CASSEEAAGGPRETQYF. CDR3 bases: TGTGCCAGCAGTGAAGAGGCGGCGGGGGGGCCGAGGGAGACCCAGTACTTC.

This clone was recorded a few times. This chain joins TRBV5-1 and TRBJ1-3; a possible D gene is TRBD1 (6 bases). This CDR3 is 16 amino acids long. Germline V gene lookup returns CDR1 SGHRS and CDR2 YFSETQ. V dropped 0 bases and J dropped 4 bases, with 14 bases sitting between them. This CDR3 is CASSLEIRGAGNTIYF. The CDR3 DNA reads TGCGCCAGCAGCTTGGAGATCAGGGGCGCGGGAAACACCATATATTTT.

V and J are TRBV5-1 and TRBJ2-2; D ambiguous. CDR1 and CDR2 from the germline V gene are SGHRS and YFSETQ. The V end was cut by 7 bases, the J end by 6 bases, with 19 bases between. The length of the CDR3 is 15 residues. The DNA of the CDR3 is TGCGCCAGCGCCACCACAGCCCAAAACCCCGGGGAGCTGTTTTTT. Its protein product is CASATTAQNPGELFF. Filled out from reference TRBV5-1 and TRBJ2-2, the complete variable domain reads KAGVTQTPRYLIKTRGQQVTLSCSPISGHRSVSWYQQTPGQGLQFLFEYFSETQRNKGNFPGRFSGRQFSNSRSEMNVSTLELGDSALYLCASATTAQNPGELFFGEGSRLTVL.

V is TRBV7-3 and J is TRBJ2-7; D uncertain. The CDR3 contains 13 residues. Germline-derived CDR1 and CDR2 are SGHTA and FQGTGA. The germline V and J ends were trimmed by 5 bases and 4 bases, with 12 bases remaining between them. CDR3 amino acids: CASSPSAGYEQYF. In DNA form, the CDR3 reads TGTGCCAGCAGCCCGTCAGCAGGTTACGAGCAGTACTTC.

The chain recombines TRBV7-8 with TRBJ2-7, with no clear D. The germline V gene encodes CDR1 SGHVS and CDR2 FQNEAQ. V was clipped by 5 bases and J by 3 bases, with 11 bases between them. The CDR3 covers 13 residues. CDR3 in amino acids: CASSPRRHYEQYF. CDR3 bases: TGTGCCAGCAGCCCCAGGCGTCACTACGAGCAGTACTTC.

The chain recombines TRBV5-5 with TRBJ2-1, with a tentative D call TRBD2 (8 bases). The CDR3 consists of 16 residues. Germline V gene sequence: CDR1 SGHKS, CDR2 YYEKEE (reference sequence). The V end lost 4 bases, the J end lost 7 bases, and 21 bases lay between the germline ends. The DNA for the CDR3 is TGTGCCAGCAGCGCCGGGAGGGGGCCCCGATGGAATGAGCAGTTCTTC. This encodes CASSAGRGPRWNEQFF.

The rearrangement uses TRBV9 and TRBJ1-2, with TRBD1 identical over 7 bases. Per germline, CDR1 SGDLS and CDR2 YYNGEE. The CDR3 has 16 residues. V lost 0 bases and J lost 6; bases outside the gene matches: 11. The CDR3 bases are TGTGCCAGCAGCGTAGAGGTCCAGGGGACAGCAGATGGCTACACCTTC. This translates into CASSVEVQGTADGYTF. The whole variable domain, remainder taken from reference TRBV9 and TRBJ1-2, is DSGVTQTPKHLITATGQRVTLRCSPRSGDLSVYWYQQSLDQGLQFLIQYYNGEERAKGNILERFSAQQFPDLHSELNLSSLELGDSALYFCASSVEVQGTADGYTFGSGTRLTVV.

In DNA form, the CDR3 reads TGTGCCAGCAGTGTTGAGACAGGGATCCGTGAAAAACTGTTTTTT. Translated: CASSVETGIREKLFF. The rearrangement uses TRBV25-1 and TRBJ1-4; 7 bases match TRBD1. V dropped 4 bases and J dropped 7; count of bases not matched to a gene: 9. This CDR3 has 15 residues. The germline gives CDR1 MGHDK, CDR2 SYGVNS.